The 23 T cell receptor beta chains below were found in one sample sequenced in a study of identical twins. One entry per CDR3 protein, called by TCRdb with MiXCR from the 5' RACE reads. The table shows 1.5 million to 2 million distinct CDR3 sequences, with roughly a third occurring only once. The sequencing input was cord blood. These receptor sequences come from a newborn girl in good health.

This clonotype was picked up a small number of times. The V call is TRBV27, the J call TRBJ1-1; 9 nucleotides agree with TRBD1. Trimming removed 7 bases from V and 3 bases from J; junction bases left unmatched: 6. CDR1 is MNHEY and CDR2 is SMNVEV in the germline V gene (reference sequence). The length of the CDR3 is 14 residues. The CDR3 DNA follows: TGTGCCAGCACTCAGAACAGGGGGCACACTGAAGCTTTCTTT. Translation gives CASTQNRGHTEAFF.

The rearrangement links TRBV20-1 to TRBJ2-1, with a weak D call TRBD1 (5 bases). V lost 5 bases and J 4 bases, leaving 15 bases between the germline ends. Germline V gives CDR1 DFQATT, CDR2 SNEGSKA (reference sequence). The length of the CDR3 is 14 residues. CDR3 loop: CSAPKIDSYNEQFF. CDR3 bases: TGCAGTGCTCCTAAGATCGACAGTTACAATGAGCAGTTCTTC.

This chain connects TRBV20-1 to TRBJ2-1; D is possibly TRBD2 (6 bases). Germline CDR1 reads DFQATT; CDR2 reads SNEGSKA (reference sequence). This CDR3 comprises 12 residues. Trimming removed 5 bases at V and 6 bases at J, with 11 bases between. CDR3 bases: TGCAGTGCTCAGACTAGAACCAATGAGCAGTTCTTC. Residues: CSAQTRTNEQFF.

This clonotype has a count of ten or more. The chain links TRBV27 to TRBJ2-7; 8 bases agree with TRBD2. Germline V gene sequence: CDR1 MNHEY, CDR2 SMNVEV (reference sequence). The ends lost 5 bases at V and 3 bases at J; junction bases unmatched: 0. The CDR3 covers 12 residues. DNA of the CDR3: TGTGCCAGCAGTAGCGGGAGCTACGAGCAGTACTTC. It specifies CASSSGSYEQYF.

The chain combines TRBV6-2 or TRBV6-3 with TRBJ1-1; no reliable D call. The CDR3 is 14 residues long. Germline V lookup: CDR1 MNHEY, CDR2 SVGEGT. V lost 4 bases and J lost 4, with 13 bases in between. The CDR3: CASSFRPTGTEAFF. The DNA of the CDR3 is TGTGCCAGCAGTTTCCGACCGACGGGCACTGAAGCTTTCTTT.

As for this clonotype: Germline is not matched at one junction end, which may reflect a read error. V usage is TRBV3-1 and J usage is TRBJ2-5; 11 nucleotides agree with TRBD2. The CDR3 sequence is 17 residues long. Germline V gene sequence: CDR1 LGHDT, CDR2 YNNKEL (reference sequence). CDR3 loop: CVSSQPELAGDQETQYF. Written as DNA, the CDR3 is TGTGTCAGCAGCCAACCCGAACTAGCGGGGGACCAAGAGACCCAGTACTTC.

The chain combines TRBV7-6 with TRBJ1-5, with no clear D. Deletions cut 1 base from V and 5 bases from J, with 6 bases between. This CDR3 is built from 13 residues. Germline assignment: CDR1 SGHVS and CDR2 FNYEAQ. CDR3 sequence: CASSLGLHQPQHF. In nucleotides, the CDR3 is TGTGCCAGCAGCTTAGGGCTCCATCAGCCCCAGCATTTT.

This clonotype was seen only a few times. This chain connects TRBV2 to TRBJ2-1, with 9 bases lining up with TRBD2. Germline-derived CDR1 and CDR2 are SNHLY and FYNNEI. This CDR3 has 13 residues. V gave up 6 bases and J gave up 7 bases; unmatched junction bases: 4. CDR3 sequence reads: CASRGLAHNEQFF. DNA for the CDR3: TGTGCCAGCAGGGGACTAGCCCATAATGAGCAGTTCTTC.

The V gene is TRBV20-1, the J gene TRBJ2-3; the match to TRBD2 covers 15 bases. Germline V gene sequence: CDR1 DFQATT, CDR2 SNEGSKA (reference sequence). This CDR3 has 20 amino acids. V lost 6 bases to trimming and J lost 4 bases; unmatched junction nucleotides: 20. The CDR3 DNA is TGCAGTGCAACCTCCGGGACTAGCGGGAGGAAAGTGGGCGTATCAGATACGCAGTATTTT. Protein: CSATSGTSGRKVGVSDTQYF.

The chain uses TRBV7-9 and TRBJ1-1; D unclear. Germline loops: CDR1 SEHNR, CDR2 FQNEAQ (reference sequence). Trimming left V 5 bases short and J 1 base short, with 11 bases between. This CDR3 spans 14 amino acids. CDR3: CASSPDKANTEAFF. The DNA for the CDR3 is TGTGCCAGCAGCCCTGACAAAGCGAACACTGAAGCTTTCTTT.

CDR3 nucleotide sequence: TGCAGTGCTAGAGGACTAGCAGACGAGCAGTACTTC. Residues: CSARGLADEQYF. The rearrangement uses TRBV20-1 and TRBJ2-7; TRBD2 agrees at 7 bases. V dropped 1 base and J dropped 5; count of bases not matched to a gene: 2. The CDR3 has 12 residues. Germline values: CDR1 DFQATT, CDR2 SNEGSKA (reference sequence).

This clonotype was seen many times. V and J are TRBV29-1 and TRBJ1-2, with a weak D call TRBD1 (5 bases). V gave up 6 bases and J gave up 5 bases, with 19 bases separating them. The germline gives CDR1 SQVTM, CDR2 ANQGSEA. The CDR3 spans 14 residues. CDR3 sequence (DNA): TGCAGCGTGGAGTACCAGGGTTCAGGGTATGGCTACACCTTC. It translates to CSVEYQGSGYGYTF.

This clonotype was observed many times. The J gene is TRBJ2-7, the V gene TRBV29-1; D is perhaps TRBD1 (6 bases). The CDR3 is 13 residues long. Trimming removed 2 bases from V and 3 bases from J, with 11 bases in between. Germline V lookup: CDR1 SQVTM, CDR2 ANQGSEA. As DNA, the CDR3 is TGCAGCGTTGAAAAACAGGGAAGCTACGAGCAGTACTTC. It encodes CSVEKQGSYEQYF.

This clonotype was detected a few times. V and J are TRBV2 and TRBJ1-6, with D unclear. V dropped 11 bases and J dropped 8 bases, with 16 bases sitting between them. CDR1 is SNHLY, CDR2 FYNNEI, per germline. The CDR3 is made up of 13 amino acids. As DNA, the CDR3 is TGTGCCTCCAACTGGGTGCCGGATTCACCCCTCCACTTT. Translating it yields CASNWVPDSPLHF.

In its sample, this clonotype was seen a few times. This chain uses TRBV5-1 with TRBJ2-4; D call uncertain. The length of the CDR3 is 12 residues. Looked up from germline, CDR1 is SGHRS and CDR2 is YFSETQ. With 4 bases removed from V and 1 base from J, the gap between germline ends came to 3 bases. The CDR3: CASSRAKNIQYF. In DNA, the CDR3 is TGCGCCAGCAGCCGCGCCAAAAACATTCAGTACTTC.

The chain recombines TRBV3-1 with TRBJ2-2; D possibly matches TRBD1 or TRBD2 (6 bases each). Per the germline V gene, CDR1 is LGHDT and CDR2 is YNNKEL (reference sequence). V lost 1 base and J 5 bases, leaving 17 bases between the germline ends. The CDR3 has 17 amino acids. CDR3 DNA: TGTGCCAGCAGCCAAGCCGGACTAAGGGGGAATACCGGGGAGCTGTTTTTT. It translates to CASSQAGLRGNTGELFF.

The J gene is TRBJ2-1, the V gene TRBV11-2; D is undetermined. The CDR3 has 13 residues. The V gene lost 7 bases and the J gene lost 6 bases, with 13 bases spanning the gap. Germline CDR1 is SGHAT and CDR2 is FQNNGV. The CDR3 loop reads CASTKGPGNEQFF. In nucleotides, the CDR3 is TGTGCCAGCACGAAGGGCCCGGGCAATGAGCAGTTCTTC.

The gene calls are TRBV27 and TRBJ1-6, with D uncertain. CDR3 length equals 13 residues. V lost 5 bases to trimming and J lost 4 bases, with 6 bases between them. The germline CDR1 and CDR2 sequences are MNHEY and SMNVEV (reference sequence). In DNA form, the CDR3 reads TGTGCCAGCAGTGTACAGTATAATTCACCCCTCCACTTT. Translation gives CASSVQYNSPLHF.

This clonotype was seen many times. CDR3: CASSVDQRGYNEQFF. CDR3 DNA sequence: TGTGCCAGCAGCGTAGATCAGCGGGGGTACAATGAGCAGTTCTTC. The chain is built from TRBV9 and TRBJ2-1, with 8 nucleotides matching TRBD2. The CDR3 extends over 15 amino acids. Germline CDR1 and CDR2: SGDLS and YYNGEE. With V trimmed by 0 bases and J by 4 bases, 3 bases remained unmatched. The full variable domain, with the rest looked up from reference TRBV9 and TRBJ2-1, is DSGVTQTPKHLITATGQRVTLRCSPRSGDLSVYWYQQSLDQGLQFLIQYYNGEERAKGNILERFSAQQFPDLHSELNLSSLELGDSALYFCASSVDQRGYNEQFFGPGTRLTVL.

The rearrangement joins TRBV28 to TRBJ2-5; 9 bases are shared with TRBD1. This CDR3 is built from 18 residues. V lost 3 bases, J lost 1 base, and 12 bases stayed unmatched. Germline values: CDR1 MDHEN, CDR2 SYDVKM. The CDR3, as DNA: TGTGCCAGCAGTTTGGTACAGGGGGCAGGACTCAGCCAAGAGACCCAGTACTTC. Encoded protein: CASSLVQGAGLSQETQYF.

This clonotype was detected ten times or more. The CDR3 region is CASSGLGSQETQYF. In DNA, the CDR3 is TGCGCCAGCAGCGGATTAGGGTCCCAAGAGACCCAGTACTTC. This chain joins TRBV5-1 and TRBJ2-5, with unresolved D. Germline V gives CDR1 SGHRS, CDR2 YFSETQ. This CDR3 has 14 residues. The V and J ends lost 4 bases and 1 base respectively, with 11 bases between them.

The chain combines TRBV12-3 or TRBV12-4 with TRBJ2-3; D is tentatively TRBD1 or TRBD2 (6 bases each). The CDR3 sequence is 14 residues long. Trimming took off 6 bases at V and 4 bases at J, with 14 bases between the two ends. The CDR3, as DNA: TGTGCCAGCAGGGTGGGGGCTAGCGCAGATACGCAGTATTTT. Its translation is CASRVGASADTQYF.

This clonotype has just a few counts. The chain links TRBV20-1 to TRBJ2-7, with 8 bases matching TRBD2. Germline CDR1 DFQATT, CDR2 SNEGSKA (reference sequence). V lost 5 bases, J lost 6 bases, and 9 bases stayed unmatched. The CDR3 totals 13 residues. CDR3 protein: CSASGTSLGEQYF. CDR3 DNA: TGCAGTGCTTCCGGGACTAGTCTAGGCGAGCAGTACTTC.